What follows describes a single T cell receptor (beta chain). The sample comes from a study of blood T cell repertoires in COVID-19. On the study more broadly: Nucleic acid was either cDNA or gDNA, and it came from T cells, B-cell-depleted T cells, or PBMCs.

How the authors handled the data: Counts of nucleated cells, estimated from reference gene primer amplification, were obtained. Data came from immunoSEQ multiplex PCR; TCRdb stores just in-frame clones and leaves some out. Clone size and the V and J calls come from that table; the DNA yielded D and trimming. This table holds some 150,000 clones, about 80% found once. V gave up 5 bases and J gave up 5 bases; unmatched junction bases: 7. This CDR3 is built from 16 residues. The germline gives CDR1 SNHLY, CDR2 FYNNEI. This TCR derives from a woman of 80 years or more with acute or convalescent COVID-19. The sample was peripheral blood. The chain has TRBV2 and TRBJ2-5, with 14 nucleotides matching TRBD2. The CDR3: CASSKTSGGAGETQYF. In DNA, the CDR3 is TGTGCCAGCAGTAAGACTAGCGGGGGGGCCGGGGAGACCCAGTACTTC. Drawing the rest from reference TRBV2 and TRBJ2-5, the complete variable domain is EPEVTQTPSHQVTQMGQEVILRCVPISNHLYFYWYRQILGQKVEFLVSFYNNEISEKSEIFDDQFSVERPDGSNFTLKIRSTKLEDSAMYFCASSKTSGGAGETQYFGPGTRLLVL.